Below are 29 T cell receptor beta chains sequenced from a single sample in a study of T-cell reconstitution after alpha-beta-depleted transplantation in children. The TCRbeta library was prepared with unique molecular identifiers. In TCRdb, the PCR reads were re-called with MiXCR into one record per CDR3 protein. The sample lists 100,000 or so distinct CDR3 sequences; 15% to 18% were seen once. The sequenced sample was PBMCs, mostly from graft donor cells, obtained 180 days after TCRalphabeta/CD19-depleted stem cell transplant. The receptor set was obtained from a male patient aged 2 to 9 who had a stem cell transplant for acute lymphoblastic leukemia, so the T cells may come from the graft donor.

The table lists this clonotype with a few counts. The V call is TRBV2, the J call TRBJ2-2; the match to TRBD2 covers 13 bases. Germline V gene sequence: CDR1 SNHLY, CDR2 FYNNEI. The V and J ends lost 7 bases and 5 bases, in that order; junction bases with no gene match: 13. This CDR3 comprises 18 residues. CDR3 sequence (DNA): TGTGCCAGCACCAGAGTCACTAGCGGGGGGGCAGAAACCGGGGAGCTGTTTTTT. Translation: CASTRVTSGGAETGELFF.

This clonotype has ten or more counts. The J gene is TRBJ1-1, the V gene TRBV9, with D uncertain. Looked up from germline, CDR1 is SGDLS and CDR2 is YYNGEE. The CDR3 covers 12 residues. Trimming removed 4 bases from V and 6 bases from J, with 10 bases in between. The CDR3 bases are TGTGCCAGCAGCCCCCAAAGGGCTGAAGCTTTCTTT. Its protein product is CASSPQRAEAFF.

The chain combines TRBV4-3 with TRBJ2-4, with D uncertain. This CDR3 has 17 residues. Germline values: CDR1 LGHNA, CDR2 YSLEER. Trimming cost V 1 base and J 4 bases, with 17 bases left between them. CDR3 residues: CASSQAHFVGTKNIQYF. CDR3 sequence (DNA): TGCGCCAGCAGCCAAGCCCACTTTGTGGGAACTAAAAACATTCAGTACTTC.

This clonotype appeared a few times. This chain connects TRBV11-2 to TRBJ1-1; no clear D gene. Germline CDR1 SGHAT, CDR2 FQNNGV. The CDR3 has 13 residues. The germline V and J ends were trimmed by 3 bases and 2 bases, with 7 bases remaining between them. CDR3 protein: CASSFNENTEAFF. CDR3 bases: TGTGCCAGCAGCTTTAATGAAAACACTGAAGCTTTCTTT.

In the case of this clonotype: The CDR3 does not close with the conserved phenylalanine or tryptophan, likely indicating a read error. The chain has TRBV12-3 or TRBV12-4 and TRBJ1-1, with D maybe TRBD1 (5 bases). The CDR3 runs to 15 residues. V was clipped by 5 bases and J by 1 base, with 14 bases between them. Here the CDR3 reads CASSPSGLPNTEAFL. In nucleotides, the CDR3 is TGTGCCAGCAGTCCTTCGGGACTCCCGAACACTGAAGCTTTCCTT.

The chain combines TRBV12-3 or TRBV12-4 with TRBJ1-2; D not resolved. The CDR3 is made up of 15 amino acids. V lost 5 bases and J 2 bases, leaving 15 bases between the germline ends. CDR3 loop: CASSPRMLGNYGYTF. The CDR3, as DNA: TGTGCCAGCAGTCCCCGGATGTTAGGGAACTATGGCTACACCTTC.

This clonotype was counted ten times or more. V gene TRBV6-5 combines with J gene TRBJ2-7; tentatively, D is TRBD1 or TRBD2 (5 bases each). The germline V gene has CDR1 MNHEY and CDR2 SVGAGI. V shed 2 bases and J shed 0 bases, with 17 bases lying between them. The CDR3 runs 17 residues. The CDR3 is CASSYGGLGLSSYEQYF. In DNA, the CDR3 is TGTGCCAGCAGTTACGGGGGTTTGGGGCTGAGCTCCTACGAGCAGTACTTC.

In DNA form, the CDR3 reads TGTGCCAGCAGTTACTCCCCGACTCCTGGCTCCTACGAGCAGTACTTC. This encodes CASSYSPTPGSYEQYF. This chain joins TRBV6-5 and TRBJ2-7; no clear D. The CDR3 covers 16 residues. V was trimmed by 0 bases and J by 0 bases, leaving 12 bases between them. The V gene's germline CDR1 is MNHEY and CDR2 SVGAGI.

The CDR3: CASSGQGANHEQYF. For the CDR3, the DNA is TGTGCCAGCAGCGGACAGGGGGCGAATCACGAGCAGTACTTC. This chain joins TRBV7-9 and TRBJ2-7, with TRBD1 identical over 11 bases. Germline loops: CDR1 SEHNR, CDR2 FQNEAQ (reference sequence). The CDR3 loop spans 14 amino acids. V trimming: 5 bases; J trimming: 5 bases; junction bases outside the gene matches: 5.

This rearrangement joins TRBV18 to TRBJ2-2; D is unresolved. Germline V gene sequence: CDR1 KGHSH, CDR2 LQKENI. The CDR3 loop spans 14 amino acids. With 0 bases removed from V and 6 bases from J, the gap between germline ends came to 8 bases. Here the CDR3 reads CASSPPSVPGELFF. In DNA, the CDR3 is TGTGCCAGCTCACCACCGTCGGTCCCCGGGGAGCTGTTTTTT.

This clonotype was observed a few times. The chain has TRBV5-1 and TRBJ2-3; 11 bases line up with TRBD2. Germline CDR1 is SGHRS and CDR2 is YFSETQ. V shed 4 bases, J shed 1 base, and the junction held 2 bases outside the gene matches. The CDR3 covers 15 residues. The CDR3 sequence is CASSEGLAGTDTQYF. CDR3 in DNA: TGCGCCAGCAGCGAGGGACTAGCGGGCACAGATACGCAGTATTTT.

The gene calls are TRBV5-1 and TRBJ2-1; D might be TRBD1 (7 bases). This CDR3 comprises 16 residues. CDR1 SGHRS and CDR2 YFSETQ come from the germline V gene. V was trimmed by 2 bases and J by 9 bases, leaving 21 bases between them. CDR3 loop: CASSFGPMGQGGEQFF. The CDR3 nucleotides read TGCGCCAGCAGCTTCGGCCCGATGGGGCAGGGGGGTGAGCAGTTCTTC.

This clonotype was observed at least ten times. The V gene is TRBV29-1, the J gene TRBJ1-1; D gene unclear. This CDR3 contains 10 residues. V was cut by 5 bases and J by 2 bases, with 3 bases left in between. In germline, CDR1 is SQVTM, CDR2 ANQGSEA. The CDR3 spells CSVHNTEAFF. The CDR3 nucleotides read TGCAGCGTTCATAACACTGAAGCTTTCTTT.

The rearrangement joins TRBV7-9 to TRBJ2-7, with D hard to call. V gave up 5 bases and J gave up 4 bases, with 21 bases separating them. Looked up from germline, CDR1 is SEHNR and CDR2 is FQNEAQ (reference sequence). This CDR3 comprises 16 residues. The CDR3 loop reads CASSLGRAEQRYEQYF. CDR3 nucleotides: TGTGCCAGCAGCCTAGGACGGGCCGAACAACGGTACGAGCAGTACTTC.

The chain is built from TRBV12-3 or TRBV12-4 and TRBJ1-3; D remains unclear. The V and J ends lost 2 bases and 2 bases respectively, with 13 bases between them. CDR3 length: 16 residues. CDR3 sequence (DNA): TGTGCCAGCAGTTTACGGGTCAGAATCGCTGGAAACACCATATATTTT. It encodes CASSLRVRIAGNTIYF.

This chain uses TRBV19 with TRBJ2-7, with D possibly TRBD1 on 6 matching bases. V was clipped by 10 bases and J by 3 bases, with 19 bases between them. The CDR3 runs 14 residues. Per the germline V gene, CDR1 is LNHDA and CDR2 is SQIVND (reference sequence). The CDR3 loop reads CATLRGNFVYEQYF. For the CDR3, the DNA is TGTGCCACGTTGAGGGGGAACTTTGTCTACGAGCAGTACTTC.

This clonotype was observed a few times. The chain carries TRBV15 and TRBJ1-1; TRBD1 matches 7 bases. CDR1 and CDR2 (germline): LNHNV, YYDKDF (reference sequence). The CDR3 has 15 amino acids. Trimming took 0 bases from V and 7 from J; bases not matched to a gene: 8. CDR3 DNA sequence: TGTGCCACCAGCAGAGAAAACAGGGGAATTGGTGAAGCTTTCTTT. Translated, it gives CATSRENRGIGEAFF.

This clonotype was picked up many times. V is TRBV5-1 and J is TRBJ2-1; the D gene is possibly TRBD2 (6 bases). CDR1 and CDR2 (germline): SGHRS, YFSETQ. V gave up 1 base and J gave up 2 bases, with 10 bases separating them. The CDR3 contains 15 residues. The CDR3 region is CASSLKVAAYNEQFF. The CDR3 DNA reads TGCGCCAGCAGCTTGAAGGTAGCGGCCTACAATGAGCAGTTCTTC.

The genes are TRBV20-1 and TRBJ2-6; D remains ambiguous. The germline gives CDR1 DFQATT, CDR2 SNEGSKA (reference sequence). The germline V and J ends were trimmed by 5 bases and 4 bases, with 12 bases remaining between them. The CDR3 is 14 amino acids. In DNA, the CDR3 is TGCAGTGCTTCCTTTTCACGGGGGGCCAACGTCCTGACTTTC. Translating gives CSASFSRGANVLTF.

This clonotype appeared a few times. This chain uses TRBV12-3 or TRBV12-4 with TRBJ2-1; D tentatively reads TRBD1 or TRBD2 (5 bases each). This CDR3 has 15 residues. V lost 5 bases, J lost 9 bases, and 20 bases lay in between. In nucleotides, the CDR3 is TGTGCCAGCAGTCCAGAACGGGGCCCTATCTTTGAGCAGTTCTTC. Protein sequence: CASSPERGPIFEQFF.

The chain joins TRBV6-1 to TRBJ1-1; the match to TRBD1 covers 12 bases. The CDR3 runs 14 residues. J lost 6 bases, V lost 5 bases, and 4 bases had no gene match. Germline V lookup: CDR1 MNHNS, CDR2 SASEGT. The DNA for the CDR3 is TGTGCCAGCAGTAAGGGACAGGGGGCCGCTGAAGCTTTCTTT. Translating gives CASSKGQGAAEAFF.

The chain employs TRBV24-1 and TRBJ2-6, with D tentatively TRBD1 (6 bases). Trimming took 5 bases from V and 2 from J, leaving 9 bases between them. The CDR3 consists of 15 residues. Germline V CDR1 and CDR2: KGHDR, SFDVKD. The CDR3 spells CATSGTDAGANVLTF. In DNA form, the CDR3 reads TGTGCCACCAGTGGGACAGACGCTGGGGCCAACGTCCTGACTTTC.

This chain uses TRBV7-9 with TRBJ2-7; 11 bases are a match to TRBD1. The V and J ends lost 5 bases and 5 bases, in that order; junction bases with no gene match: 11. Germline-derived CDR1 and CDR2 are SEHNR and FQNEAQ (reference sequence). The CDR3 runs 16 residues. CDR3 nucleotides: TGTGCCAGCAGCCCCCCCATCGGACAGGGGGCCAACGAGCAGTACTTC. Translated: CASSPPIGQGANEQYF.

This chain uses TRBV12-3 or TRBV12-4 with TRBJ2-3; 8 nucleotides match TRBD1. The CDR3 consists of 15 residues. The trim removed 6 bases at V and 2 bases at J, leaving 7 bases unmatched. The CDR3 reads CASSGRTGSTDTQYF. DNA for the CDR3: TGTGCCAGCAGCGGACGGACAGGGTCCACAGATACGCAGTATTTT.

Ten or more counts support this clonotype. The gene calls are TRBV4-2 and TRBJ2-1; D is undetermined. This CDR3 is built from 15 residues. Between the trimmed V and J ends, which lost 0 bases and 9 bases, there was a span of 15 bases. From germline, CDR1 is LGHNA and CDR2 YNFKEQ. Here the CDR3 DNA reads TGTGCCAGCAGCCAAGATATTAGCTTCGCCGGTGAGCAGTTCTTC. It yields the protein CASSQDISFAGEQFF.

The table lists this clonotype with a few counts. V is TRBV4-2 and J is TRBJ1-4; 7 bases agree with TRBD1. Per germline, CDR1 LGHNA and CDR2 YNFKEQ. The CDR3 covers 16 residues. V dropped 0 bases and J dropped 8; count of bases not matched to a gene: 9. CDR3 sequence (DNA): TGTGCCAGCAGCCAAGATCAAGGAGGACAGGTGGAAAAACTGTTTTTT. It is translated as CASSQDQGGQVEKLFF.

This chain links TRBV20-1 with TRBJ2-3, with 9 bases identical to TRBD2. The CDR3 has 15 amino acids. V lost 3 bases and J lost 0; bases outside the gene matches: 4. CDR1 DFQATT and CDR2 SNEGSKA come from the germline V gene (reference sequence). The CDR3 is CSASRLADSTDTQYF. The CDR3 DNA sequence: TGCAGTGCTAGCCGACTAGCGGACAGCACAGATACGCAGTATTTT.

V is TRBV29-1 and J is TRBJ1-2; maybe TRBD1 (6 bases). CDR1 and CDR2 (germline): SQVTM, ANQGSEA. Deletions cut 4 bases from V and 6 bases from J, with 12 bases between. There are 12 residues in the CDR3. CDR3 residues: CSVAWDTDGYTF. In DNA, the CDR3 is TGCAGCGTTGCCTGGGACACCGATGGCTACACCTTC.

The genes are TRBV20-1 and TRBJ2-7; D perhaps matches TRBD1 (5 bases). Trimming took off 3 bases at V and 6 bases at J, with 18 bases between the two ends. Germline V gene sequence: CDR1 DFQATT, CDR2 SNEGSKA (reference sequence). The CDR3 extends over 14 amino acids. The CDR3 here is CSASENRGHSEQYF. Here the CDR3 DNA reads TGCAGTGCTAGCGAAAACCGAGGACATTCCGAGCAGTACTTC.